This T cell receptor beta chain was captured by sequencing in a study of cytomegalovirus exposure and HLA in healthy donors. General observations from the study: Presence/absence analyses supposed approximately even sequencing depth among donors. It was approximately 150 TCR beta chains that were listed as cytomegalovirus-associated. Beyond CMV serostatus, there was no information to go on about immune exposure.

PCR employed 60 Vbeta and 13 Jbeta primers. TCRdb's table, derived via immunoSEQ multiplex PCR, lists solely in-frame clones and lacks some. This sample carries about 130,000 clones, just under 80% of them seen once, and the ten largest clones take 5% to 6.5%. On this clone itself: Its cognate antigen is unknown.

This CDR3 spans 15 amino acids. This chain links TRBV21-1 with TRBJ2-7; the table's D call, TRBD2, has no DNA check behind it. TRBV21-1 is a pseudogene locus. The clonotype comes from a man younger than 40 in good health and CMV-seronegative. Sequenced material: PBMCs. The CDR3 DNA reads TGTGCCAGCAGCCCCTGGGGTAGCGGGAGGAACGAGCAGTACTTC. Protein: CASSPWGSGRNEQYF.